These T cell receptor beta chains were read from a single sample in a study of cytomegalovirus exposure and HLA in healthy donors. Repertoires were generated with immunoSEQ multiplex PCR, while TCRdb's copy carries only in-frame clones and drops some. The sample holds around 120,000 clones; 84% are singletons and the top ten take roughly 3%. The sequencing input was PBMCs. Every receptor here comes from a man aged 45-60 years in good health and CMV-seronegative. Each CDR3 is given with its conserved first and last residue. Fields, in order: CDR3 protein, CDR3 DNA, D gene, clone size, V gene, J gene. A D gene is named only where the DNA matches it firmly. Not every row has a clone size; where given, it reads once, few, many or a size class.

CDR3: CASTAGGAYEQYF
DNA: TGTGCCAGCACCGCGGGTGGGGCCTACGAGCAGTACTTC
D: NA
size: NA
V: TRBV6-1
J: TRBJ2-7

CDR3: CAISESGQGNYGYTF
DNA: TGTGCCATCAGTGAGTCCGGACAGGGGAACTATGGCTACACCTTC
D: TRBD1
size: few
V: TRBV10-3
J: TRBJ1-2

CDR3: CASSSSPGQPNYGYTF
DNA: TGTGCCAGCAGTTCCTCCCCGGGACAGCCTAACTATGGCTACACCTTC
D: TRBD1
size: NA
V: TRBV28
J: TRBJ1-2

CDR3: CASSPAGFYGYTF
DNA: TGTGCCAGCAGCCCCGCAGGGTTCTATGGCTACACCTTC
D: NA
size: NA
V: TRBV6-1
J: TRBJ1-2

CDR3: CAIREQGLDYGYTF
DNA: TGTGCCATCAGGGAACAGGGATTGGACTATGGCTACACCTTC
D: NA
size: NA
V: TRBV10-3
J: TRBJ1-2

CDR3: CASSFAGDYGYTF
DNA: TGTGCCAGCAGCTTCGCGGGGGACTATGGCTACACCTTC
D: NA
size: NA
V: TRBV5-4
J: TRBJ1-2

CDR3: CASSVEGGLISPLHF
DNA: TGTGCCAGCAGCGTAGAAGGAGGGTTAATTTCACCCCTCCACTTT
D: NA
size: NA
V: TRBV9
J: TRBJ1-6

CDR3: CASSQVGGLGGNTIYF
DNA: TGCGCCAGCAGCCAAGTAGGGGGTCTTGGTGGAAACACCATATATTTT
D: NA
size: NA
V: TRBV4-1
J: TRBJ1-3

CDR3: CASSFEPGQGDF
DNA: TGTGCCAGCAGCTTTGAACCGGGACAGGGCGACTTC
D: TRBD1
size: NA
V: TRBV7-9
J: TRBJ2-7

CDR3: CASSQRTVDYGYTF
DNA: TGTGCCAGCAGCCAAAGGACAGTTGACTATGGCTACACCTTC
D: NA
size: NA
V: TRBV6-6
J: TRBJ1-2

CDR3: CGLELQGVSPLHF
DNA: TGTGGCCTGGAGCTCCAGGGTGTGTCACCCCTCCACTTT
D: NA
size: NA
V: TRBV30
J: TRBJ1-6

CDR3: CAWGSEPSSYEQYF
DNA: TGTGCCTGGGGAAGCGAGCCCAGCTCCTACGAGCAGTACTTC
D: NA
size: NA
V: TRBV30
J: TRBJ2-7

CDR3: CAISEGAGGFPGANVLTF
DNA: TGTGCCATCAGTGAGGGGGCAGGGGGGTTCCCTGGGGCCAACGTCCTGACTTTC
D: NA
size: few
V: TRBV10-3
J: TRBJ2-6

CDR3: CASSELQARGEETQYF
DNA: TGTGCCAGCAGTGAATTGCAGGCCAGGGGAGAGGAGACCCAGTACTTC
D: NA
size: once
V: TRBV2
J: TRBJ2-5

CDR3: CASSLVRGQNTEAFF
DNA: TGTGCCAGCAGCTTAGTCCGGGGACAGAACACTGAAGCTTTCTTT
D: NA
size: NA
V: TRBV11-2
J: TRBJ1-1

CDR3: CASSKDRREGTNEKLFF
DNA: TGTGCCAGCAGCAAAGATAGGAGGGAGGGAACTAATGAAAAACTGTTTTTT
D: NA
size: few
V: TRBV21-1
J: TRBJ1-4

CDR3: CASSSPQGETQYF
DNA: TGTGCCAGCAGCTCACCCCAGGGAGAGACCCAGTACTTC
D: NA
size: NA
V: TRBV7-9
J: TRBJ2-5

CDR3: CASSLGASYNEQLF
DNA: TGTGCCAGCAGCTTAGGCGCTAGCTACAATGAGCAGCTCTTC
D: NA
size: NA
V: TRBV7-2
J: TRBJ2-1

CDR3: CASSTQGLYEQYF
DNA: TGTGCCAGCAGCACCCAGGGGTTGTACGAGCAGTACTTC
D: NA
size: NA
V: TRBV5-4
J: TRBJ2-7

CDR3: CASSEPRGTGDEQYF
DNA: TGTGCCAGCAGTGAACCGAGAGGGACAGGGGACGAGCAGTACTTC
D: TRBD1
size: NA
V: TRBV25-1
J: TRBJ2-7

CDR3: CASSLVPGLAGGRNEQFF
DNA: TGTGCCAGCAGCTTGGTCCCGGGACTAGCGGGGGGGCGAAATGAGCAGTTCTTC
D: TRBD2
size: NA
V: TRBV13
J: TRBJ2-1

CDR3: CASSQDRSGAGYNEQFF
DNA: TGTGCCAGCAGCCAAGATAGGAGCGGGGCAGGATACAATGAGCAGTTCTTC
D: TRBD2
size: once
V: TRBV4-2
J: TRBJ2-1

CDR3: CASRDRGHQPQHF
DNA: TGTGCCAGCCGGGACAGGGGGCATCAGCCCCAGCATTTT
D: TRBD1
size: once
V: TRBV19
J: TRBJ1-5

CDR3: CASKDRDRAVEQYF
DNA: TGTGCCAGTAAAGATCGGGACAGGGCAGTCGAGCAGTACTTC
D: TRBD1
size: NA
V: TRBV6-1
J: TRBJ2-7

CDR3: CASSIGNRNYTF
DNA: TGTGCCAGTAGTATCGGGAATCGGAACTACACCTTC
D: NA
size: once
V: TRBV19
J: TRBJ1-2

CDR3: CASSDPRQGRNEKLFF
DNA: TGCGCCAGCAGTGACCCCCGACAGGGGAGAAATGAAAAACTGTTTTTT
D: TRBD1
size: NA
V: TRBV5-1
J: TRBJ1-4

CDR3: CSVVGGGETQYF
DNA: TGCAGCGTTGTCGGGGGGGGAGAGACCCAGTACTTC
D: TRBD2
size: NA
V: TRBV29-1
J: TRBJ2-5

CDR3: CASSPPSGGPYSSTDTQYF
DNA: TGTGCCAGCTCACCGCCTAGCGGGGGGCCTTATTCTAGCACAGATACGCAGTATTTT
D: TRBD2
size: NA
V: TRBV18
J: TRBJ2-3

CDR3: CASSLQDSSYGYTF
DNA: TGCGCCAGCAGCCTGCAAGACTCCTCCTATGGCTACACCTTC
D: NA
size: NA
V: TRBV5-1
J: TRBJ1-2

CDR3: CASSMEGRHTEAFF
DNA: TGTGCAAGCAGCATGGAAGGCAGGCACACTGAAGCTTTCTTT
D: NA
size: NA
V: TRBV13
J: TRBJ1-1

CDR3: CASSFRDRVHLQANEQFF
DNA: TGTGCCAGCAGTTTCCGGGACAGGGTACACTTGCAGGCCAATGAGCAGTTCTTC
D: TRBD1
size: NA
V: TRBV27
J: TRBJ2-1

CDR3: CASSTEGGLYQPQHF
DNA: TGTGCCAGTAGTACAGAGGGGGGGCTATATCAGCCCCAGCATTTT
D: NA
size: NA
V: TRBV19
J: TRBJ1-5

CDR3: CASSSDRDQETQYF
DNA: TGTGCCAGCAGCTCAGACAGGGACCAAGAGACCCAGTACTTC
D: TRBD1
size: NA
V: TRBV5-4
J: TRBJ2-5

CDR3: CATSRNGGDEQFF
DNA: TGTGCCACCAGCAGAAACGGGGGGGATGAGCAGTTCTTC
D: TRBD2
size: NA
V: TRBV15
J: TRBJ2-1

CDR3: CASSSRGVDEAFF
DNA: TGTGCCAGCAGCTCACGGGGGGTCGATGAAGCTTTCTTT
D: NA
size: NA
V: TRBV11-2
J: TRBJ1-1

CDR3: CASSGTANYEQYF
DNA: TGTGCCTCTTCCGGGACAGCGAACTACGAGCAGTACTTC
D: TRBD1
size: NA
V: TRBV19
J: TRBJ2-7

CDR3: CASSAGGYRAFF
DNA: TGTGCCAGTAGTGCGGGAGGGTATAGAGCTTTCTTT
D: NA
size: NA
V: TRBV19
J: TRBJ1-1

CDR3: CASSSPDRDQETQYF
DNA: TGTGCCAGCAGTTCTCCGGACAGGGACCAAGAGACCCAGTACTTC
D: TRBD1
size: NA
V: TRBV6-5
J: TRBJ2-5

CDR3: CASSGLGGRVDQPQHF
DNA: TGTGCCAGTAGTGGACTCGGGGGAAGGGTAGATCAGCCCCAGCATTTT
D: NA
size: NA
V: TRBV19
J: TRBJ1-5

CDR3: CASRRESQQGSPLHF
DNA: TGTGCCAGCAGGAGGGAATCCCAGCAAGGCTCACCCCTCCACTTT
D: NA
size: few
V: TRBV6-5
J: TRBJ1-6

CDR3: CASSERQSSYEQYF
DNA: TGTGCCAGCAGTGAACGACAGAGCTCCTACGAGCAGTACTTC
D: NA
size: NA
V: TRBV6-1
J: TRBJ2-7

CDR3: CASSWDRAGGELFF
DNA: TGCGCCAGCAGTTGGGACAGGGCCGGCGGGGAGCTGTTTTTT
D: TRBD1
size: few
V: TRBV5-1
J: TRBJ2-2

CDR3: CASSLALTSGGASDTQYF
DNA: TGCGCCAGCAGCTTGGCTCTGACTAGCGGGGGGGCATCCGATACGCAGTATTTT
D: TRBD2
size: NA
V: TRBV5-1
J: TRBJ2-3

CDR3: CASSLDTGNTIYF
DNA: TGCGCCAGCAGCTTGGATACAGGGAACACCATATATTTT
D: NA
size: NA
V: TRBV5-1
J: TRBJ1-3

CDR3: CASSLQTGGNGYTF
DNA: TGCGCCAGCAGCTTGCAGACAGGGGGTAATGGCTACACCTTC
D: TRBD1
size: once
V: TRBV5-1
J: TRBJ1-2

CDR3: CASSEGRARRQPQHF
DNA: TGTGCCAGCAGTGAAGGCAGGGCAAGGAGACAGCCCCAGCATTTT
D: NA
size: NA
V: TRBV2
J: TRBJ1-5

CDR3: CASSLAGYYGYTF
DNA: TGTGCCAGCAGCTTGGCAGGGTACTATGGCTACACCTTC
D: NA
size: few
V: TRBV5-8
J: TRBJ1-2